What follows describes a single T cell receptor beta chain. Its antigen is as yet unknown. This entry comes from a study of shared clonotypes between healthy human individuals. Points from the study as a whole: Compared with memory subsets, naive subsets generally had larger estimated richness. Clonotypes shared by all four sorted-subset donors had higher generation probabilities than non-shared clonotypes.

Subsets obtained from CD4+ cells comprised CD45RA+ naive and CD45RA-negative memory cells. TCRdb's table, derived via immunoSEQ multiplex PCR, lists solely in-frame clones and lacks some. The data contain around 980,000 clones, approximately 80% of them seen just once; the ten biggest clones take up 0.6% to 0.75%. The trim removed 3 bases at V and 6 bases at J, leaving 3 bases unmatched. CDR3 size: 14 residues. The V gene's germline CDR1 is MNHEY and CDR2 SMNVEV (reference sequence). The source of this sequence is a man aged 18 to 30 in good health. Some clones in this sample may be carry-over from other donors' samples. What was sequenced was memory CD4+ T cells from PBMCs. The subset: CD45RA-negative fraction. This rearrangement joins TRBV27 to TRBJ2-7; 12 nucleotides match TRBD2. CDR3 bases: TGTGCCAGCAGTTTCACTAGCGGGAGGTCCGAGCAGTACTTC. This sequence encodes CASSFTSGRSEQYF.